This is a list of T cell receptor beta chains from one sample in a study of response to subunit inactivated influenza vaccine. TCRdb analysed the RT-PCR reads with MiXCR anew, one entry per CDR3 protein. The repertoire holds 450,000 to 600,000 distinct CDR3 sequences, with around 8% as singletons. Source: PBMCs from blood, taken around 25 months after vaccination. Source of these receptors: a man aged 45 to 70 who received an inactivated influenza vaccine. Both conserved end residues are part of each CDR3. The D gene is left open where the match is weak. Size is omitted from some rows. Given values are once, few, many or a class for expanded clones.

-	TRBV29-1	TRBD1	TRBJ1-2	TGCAGCGTTGAACCCACGGGACAGAAACATGGCTACACCTTC	CSVEPTGQKHGYTF
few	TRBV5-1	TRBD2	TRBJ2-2	TGCGCCAGCAGGCCCCCTAGCGGGGGGGCCGGGGAGCTGTTTTTT	CASRPPSGGAGELFF
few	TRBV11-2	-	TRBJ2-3	TGTGCCAGCAGCTTAGGAGTACTGGCTACCACAGATACGCAGTATTTT	CASSLGVLATTDTQYF
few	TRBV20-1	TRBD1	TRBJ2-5	TGCAGTGCTATTACAGGGGGCGCATTCAGCGGCGAGACCCAGTACTTC	CSAITGGAFSGETQYF
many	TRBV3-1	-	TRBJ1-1	TGTGCCAGCAGCCAAGAGATCATGAACACTGAAGCTTTCTTT	CASSQEIMNTEAFF
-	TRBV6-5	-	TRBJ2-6	TGTGCCACGACATGGGGAAGCTCTGGGGCCAACGTCCTGACTTTC	CATTWGSSGANVLTF
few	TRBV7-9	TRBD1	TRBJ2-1	TGTGCCAGCAGCTTATTACAGGGGTACAATGAGCAGTTCTTC	CASSLLQGYNEQFF
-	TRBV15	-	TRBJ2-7	TGTGCCACCAGCAGAGATAGGTACGAGCAGTACTTC	CATSRDRYEQYF
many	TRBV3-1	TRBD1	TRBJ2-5	TGTGCCAGCAGCGACACAGGGGGCGATGAGACCCAGTACTTC	CASSDTGGDETQYF
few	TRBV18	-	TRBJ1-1	TGTGCCAGCTCACCATCCGTTACGATTAACACTGAAGCTTTCTTT	CASSPSVTINTEAFF
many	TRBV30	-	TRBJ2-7	TGTGCCTGGAGTTCAGGTCTTTCTCTACCCGTCTACGAGCAGTACTTC	CAWSSGLSLPVYEQYF
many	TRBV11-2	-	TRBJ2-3	TGTGCCAGCAGCTTAGAAGACCACACAGATACGCAGTATTTT	CASSLEDHTDTQYF
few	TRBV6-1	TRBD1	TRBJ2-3	TGTGCCAGCGGGGACAGGTCCACAGATACGCAGTATTTT	CASGDRSTDTQYF
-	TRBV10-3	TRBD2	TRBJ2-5	TGTGCCATCAGTGAGCTAGCGGACCAAGAGACCCAGTACTTC	CAISELADQETQYF